This is a list of T cell receptor beta chains from one sample in a study of shared clonotypes between healthy human individuals. Some clones are missing from TCRdb's copy, which holds only in-frame ones; the method was immunoSEQ multiplex PCR. The profile covers roughly 1,500,000 clones, with 95% to 99% appearing a single time and approximately 0.45% taken by the ten largest. The specimen sequenced was naive CD4+ T cells sorted from blood. The receptors here all came from a man under 40 in good health. CDR3s include the opening cysteine and the closing phenylalanine or tryptophan. Fields, in order: CDR3 DNA, CDR3 protein, clone size, D gene, V gene, J gene. A D gene is named only where the DNA matches it firmly. Clone size is shown for a subset of rows, as once, few, many or a class of expanded clone.

CDR3 DNA: TGTGCCAGCAGCAGGGGACAGGGGAGCTACGAGCAGTACTTC; CDR3 protein: CASSRGQGSYEQYF; clone size: -; D gene: TRBD1; V gene: TRBV9; J gene: TRBJ2-7
CDR3 DNA: TGTGCCAGCAGCTTAACCGGCGGAAGACTAGCGGGAGACCGCGAGCAGTACTTC; CDR3 protein: CASSLTGGRLAGDREQYF; clone size: -; D gene: TRBD2; V gene: TRBV7-9; J gene: TRBJ2-7
CDR3 DNA: TGTGCCAGTAGATCGGAGACTGGAAGCACCGGGGAGCTGTTTTTT; CDR3 protein: CASRSETGSTGELFF; clone size: -; D gene: -; V gene: TRBV19; J gene: TRBJ2-2
CDR3 DNA: TGTGCCTGGAGTGTACTACCCGACAGGGCATGGTTGGCGGGGGCTACCACTGAAGCTTTCTTT; CDR3 protein: CAWSVLPDRAWLAGATTEAFF; clone size: -; D gene: TRBD1; V gene: TRBV30; J gene: TRBJ1-1
CDR3 DNA: TGCGCCAGCAGCTTGGGGGAGGTTGAGCAGTTCTTC; CDR3 protein: CASSLGEVEQFF; clone size: -; D gene: -; V gene: TRBV5-1; J gene: TRBJ2-1
CDR3 DNA: TGCGCCAGCAGCCAAGCCCCCGGGACACTTGACTACGAGCAGTACTTC; CDR3 protein: CASSQAPGTLDYEQYF; clone size: -; D gene: -; V gene: TRBV4-1; J gene: TRBJ2-7
CDR3 DNA: TGTGCCAGCAGCTTAGGATGGAATGAGCAGTTCTTC; CDR3 protein: CASSLGWNEQFF; clone size: -; D gene: -; V gene: TRBV7-2; J gene: TRBJ2-1
CDR3 DNA: TGTGCCAGCAGTTTGCTAGCGGGAGTGTCTGGCACAGATACGCAGTATTTT; CDR3 protein: CASSLLAGVSGTDTQYF; clone size: once; D gene: TRBD2; V gene: TRBV27; J gene: TRBJ2-3
CDR3 DNA: TGTGCCAGCAGTGCCAGGATCCATCAGCCCCAGCATTTT; CDR3 protein: CASSARIHQPQHF; clone size: -; D gene: -; V gene: TRBV6-1; J gene: TRBJ1-5
CDR3 DNA: TGCGCCAGCGCCCTAGGGGCTTTTGACCATGAGCAGTTCTTC; CDR3 protein: CASALGAFDHEQFF; clone size: -; D gene: -; V gene: TRBV10-1; J gene: TRBJ2-1
CDR3 DNA: TGTGCCAGCAGGACTCGACAGGGGGAGAATGAAAAACTGTTTTTT; CDR3 protein: CASRTRQGENEKLFF; clone size: -; D gene: TRBD1; V gene: TRBV5-6; J gene: TRBJ1-4
CDR3 DNA: TGTGCCTGGAGAACAGTTGGCTACACCTTC; CDR3 protein: CAWRTVGYTF; clone size: -; D gene: -; V gene: TRBV30; J gene: TRBJ1-2
CDR3 DNA: TGCAGCCCCGACAGGGTTGGGGAAGCTTTCTTT; CDR3 protein: CSPDRVGEAFF; clone size: -; D gene: TRBD1; V gene: TRBV20-1; J gene: TRBJ1-1
CDR3 DNA: TGTGCCAGCAGCGCCGGACCAGGGGGGACCGGGGAGCTGTTTTTT; CDR3 protein: CASSAGPGGTGELFF; clone size: -; D gene: -; V gene: TRBV9; J gene: TRBJ2-2
CDR3 DNA: TGTGCCATCAGTGAAGACAGGGGGCCCTATGGCTACACCTTC; CDR3 protein: CAISEDRGPYGYTF; clone size: -; D gene: TRBD1; V gene: TRBV10-3; J gene: TRBJ1-2
CDR3 DNA: TGTGCCAGCACGAGTCTGCAGGGCGCGGAAGCCTACGAGCAGTACTTC; CDR3 protein: CASTSLQGAEAYEQYF; clone size: -; D gene: -; V gene: TRBV2; J gene: TRBJ2-7
CDR3 DNA: TGTGCCAGCAGTGACAAGCGGCGGGAGGAACAGCCCCAGCATTTT; CDR3 protein: CASSDKRREEQPQHF; clone size: -; D gene: -; V gene: TRBV6-4; J gene: TRBJ1-5
CDR3 DNA: TGTGCCAGTAGTATCCATGAGACAGGGAGGTTCGGGGAGCTGTTTTTT; CDR3 protein: CASSIHETGRFGELFF; clone size: -; D gene: -; V gene: TRBV19; J gene: TRBJ2-2
CDR3 DNA: TGTGCCAGCAGCTTAAACCCCTTCATGAACACTGAAGCTTTCTTT; CDR3 protein: CASSLNPFMNTEAFF; clone size: -; D gene: -; V gene: TRBV7-9; J gene: TRBJ1-1
CDR3 DNA: TGCGCCAGCAGCTTCCCCAACCTCGGCGATACGCAGTATTTT; CDR3 protein: CASSFPNLGDTQYF; clone size: -; D gene: -; V gene: TRBV5-1; J gene: TRBJ2-3
CDR3 DNA: TGTGCCAGCACCCGGGGACAGACCACCTACAATGAGCAGTTCTTC; CDR3 protein: CASTRGQTTYNEQFF; clone size: few; D gene: TRBD1; V gene: TRBV7-8; J gene: TRBJ2-1
CDR3 DNA: TGTGCCAGCAGCCCGACAGGGGTTCGGTCCTACGAGCAGTACTTC; CDR3 protein: CASSPTGVRSYEQYF; clone size: -; D gene: TRBD1; V gene: TRBV28; J gene: TRBJ2-7
CDR3 DNA: TGTGCCAGCAGCTTAGGGTCCATGGAATTAGAGCAGTTCTTC; CDR3 protein: CASSLGSMELEQFF; clone size: -; D gene: -; V gene: TRBV11-3; J gene: TRBJ2-1
CDR3 DNA: TGTGCCACCAGCAGAGATAAGGGACTCCGGGACAGAGACTACGAGCAGTACTTC; CDR3 protein: CATSRDKGLRDRDYEQYF; clone size: -; D gene: -; V gene: TRBV15; J gene: TRBJ2-7
CDR3 DNA: TGTGCCAGCAGTCGCAGGGATTCGAGCTCCTACGAGCAGTACTTC; CDR3 protein: CASSRRDSSSYEQYF; clone size: -; D gene: -; V gene: TRBV6-6; J gene: TRBJ2-7
CDR3 DNA: TGTGCCAGCAGTGAAGGGGGGACTCCTTCCTACGAGCAGTACTTC; CDR3 protein: CASSEGGTPSYEQYF; clone size: -; D gene: -; V gene: TRBV6-1; J gene: TRBJ2-7
CDR3 DNA: TGTGCCAGCCGGACTAGCGGGACAGTAGATACGCAGTATTTT; CDR3 protein: CASRTSGTVDTQYF; clone size: once; D gene: TRBD2; V gene: TRBV27; J gene: TRBJ2-3
CDR3 DNA: TGCGCCAGCAGCCAAGTCGCCGGGCCTAATGAAAAACTGTTTTTT; CDR3 protein: CASSQVAGPNEKLFF; clone size: -; D gene: -; V gene: TRBV4-1; J gene: TRBJ1-4
CDR3 DNA: TGTGCCAGCAGTGACTCTCTGGGTCCAGAGTTCACCGGGGAGCTGTTTTTT; CDR3 protein: CASSDSLGPEFTGELFF; clone size: -; D gene: -; V gene: TRBV6-4; J gene: TRBJ2-2
CDR3 DNA: TGTGCCAGCAGTTTATCTAGCGGGAGCTACAATGAGCAGTTCTTC; CDR3 protein: CASSLSSGSYNEQFF; clone size: -; D gene: TRBD2; V gene: TRBV27; J gene: TRBJ2-1
CDR3 DNA: TGCGCCAGCAGCCAACAAATTCAGGGTAGGGGATTCACAGATACGCAGTATTTT; CDR3 protein: CASSQQIQGRGFTDTQYF; clone size: -; D gene: -; V gene: TRBV4-1; J gene: TRBJ2-3
CDR3 DNA: TGTGCCAGCTCACCACTAGCCGCACGCCAAGAGACCCAGTACTTC; CDR3 protein: CASSPLAARQETQYF; clone size: -; D gene: -; V gene: TRBV18; J gene: TRBJ2-5
CDR3 DNA: TGTGCCAGCCGCAGGACAGGGGTTTTTGTCGAGCAGTACTTC; CDR3 protein: CASRRTGVFVEQYF; clone size: once; D gene: TRBD1; V gene: TRBV5-6; J gene: TRBJ2-7
CDR3 DNA: TGTGCCAGCAGACACCCCGGCGGGAACACTGAAGCTTTCTTT; CDR3 protein: CASRHPGGNTEAFF; clone size: -; D gene: -; V gene: TRBV6-6; J gene: TRBJ1-1
CDR3 DNA: TGTGCCAGCAGTTTATGGGCCACAGGGGTGGGTGGCTACACCTTC; CDR3 protein: CASSLWATGVGGYTF; clone size: -; D gene: TRBD1; V gene: TRBV27; J gene: TRBJ1-2
CDR3 DNA: TGCGCCAGCAGCGCGGGGACAGGGGACCAGCCCCAGCATTTT; CDR3 protein: CASSAGTGDQPQHF; clone size: once; D gene: TRBD1; V gene: TRBV5-1; J gene: TRBJ1-5
CDR3 DNA: TGCGCCAGCAGACCGGGACAGGGAGGCGAGCAGTACTTC; CDR3 protein: CASRPGQGGEQYF; clone size: -; D gene: TRBD1; V gene: TRBV10-1; J gene: TRBJ2-7
CDR3 DNA: TGTGCCAGCAGTTTTTCAGGGCTTGGCTACACCTTC; CDR3 protein: CASSFSGLGYTF; clone size: -; D gene: -; V gene: TRBV28; J gene: TRBJ1-2
CDR3 DNA: TGCGCCAGCAGCCCCCGTCTAGCGGGAGGCTCCTACGAGCAGTACTTC; CDR3 protein: CASSPRLAGGSYEQYF; clone size: -; D gene: TRBD2; V gene: TRBV5-1; J gene: TRBJ2-7
CDR3 DNA: TGTGCCAGCAGCCCGGGACTAGCGGTATCCTACAATGAGCAGTTCTTC; CDR3 protein: CASSPGLAVSYNEQFF; clone size: -; D gene: TRBD2; V gene: TRBV7-2; J gene: TRBJ2-1
CDR3 DNA: TGTGCCAGCAGTGAATCCCCAGGTTGGAGCTCCTACGAGCAGTACTTC; CDR3 protein: CASSESPGWSSYEQYF; clone size: -; D gene: -; V gene: TRBV25-1; J gene: TRBJ2-7
CDR3 DNA: TGTGCCAGCAGGGCCGGGACTAGCGGGAGAGATGCCGGGGAGCTGTTTTTT; CDR3 protein: CASRAGTSGRDAGELFF; clone size: -; D gene: TRBD2; V gene: TRBV5-4; J gene: TRBJ2-2
CDR3 DNA: TGCGCCAGCAGCCCAAACAGCCGGCAGGGAGGTCCCCAGTACTTC; CDR3 protein: CASSPNSRQGGPQYF; clone size: -; D gene: -; V gene: TRBV4-3; J gene: TRBJ2-7
CDR3 DNA: TGTGCCAGTGGAGATACGCAGTATTTT; CDR3 protein: CASGDTQYF; clone size: -; D gene: -; V gene: TRBV5-3; J gene: TRBJ2-3
CDR3 DNA: TGTGCCAGCTCACCACCTATTTCCCCGGGCACTGAAGCTTTCTTT; CDR3 protein: CASSPPISPGTEAFF; clone size: -; D gene: -; V gene: TRBV18; J gene: TRBJ1-1
CDR3 DNA: TGTGCCAGCAGTTCCGGGACAGGGGGCGATCTGGGAACCGGGGAGCTGTTTTTT; CDR3 protein: CASSSGTGGDLGTGELFF; clone size: -; D gene: TRBD1; V gene: TRBV28; J gene: TRBJ2-2
CDR3 DNA: TGTGCCAGTATCCCCCGGGACAGGGCGATTCCCTACGAGCAGTACTTC; CDR3 protein: CASIPRDRAIPYEQYF; clone size: once; D gene: TRBD1; V gene: TRBV19; J gene: TRBJ2-7
CDR3 DNA: TGTGCCAGCAGCCGGAGCCTGACGGACTATGGCTACACCTTC; CDR3 protein: CASSRSLTDYGYTF; clone size: -; D gene: -; V gene: TRBV7-9; J gene: TRBJ1-2
CDR3 DNA: TGTGCCAGCAGCTTAATCCCCCCACACACCGGGGAGCTGTTTTTT; CDR3 protein: CASSLIPPHTGELFF; clone size: -; D gene: -; V gene: TRBV7-9; J gene: TRBJ2-2
CDR3 DNA: TGTGCCAGCTCAGGGGACGGGAGTCACAATGAGCAGTTCTTC; CDR3 protein: CASSGDGSHNEQFF; clone size: once; D gene: -; V gene: TRBV18; J gene: TRBJ2-1